Below are 3 T cell receptor beta chains sequenced from a single sample in a study of T cell responses to AZD1222 COVID-19 vaccine. Using immunoSEQ multiplex PCR, the repertoire was profiled, and TCRdb retains in-frame clones only, with some absent. The repertoire includes about 48,000 clones, around 91% of them detected once, and over 4% sits in the top ten. Sequences were derived from peripheral blood, sampled 28 days after the second AZD1222 dose. These receptors originate from an adult who received the AZD1222 COVID-19 vaccine.

The V gene is TRBV28, the J gene TRBJ1-2; D might be TRBD1 (5 bases). The V end lost 6 bases, the J end lost 0 bases, and 11 bases lay between the germline ends. In germline, CDR1 is MDHEN, CDR2 SYDVKM. CDR3 length equals 14 residues. CDR3 DNA: TGTGCCAGCAGCCTCTGGGGGGCTAACTATGGCTACACCTTC. Its protein is CASSLWGANYGYTF.

The rearrangement links TRBV6-1 to TRBJ2-3; D perhaps matches TRBD2 (5 bases). CDR1 is MNHNS and CDR2 is SASEGT in the germline V gene. V was cut by 2 bases and J by 3 bases, with 6 bases left in between. CDR3 length equals 13 residues. In DNA form, the CDR3 reads TGTGCCAGCAGTGAACGGGGTACAGATACGCAGTATTTT. Residues: CASSERGTDTQYF.

J is TRBJ1-5 and V is TRBV24-1, with a weak D call TRBD1 (6 bases). The CDR3 is 16 residues long. V was pared by 5 bases and J by 2 bases, with 15 bases between. Germline values: CDR1 KGHDR, CDR2 SFDVKD. CDR3 nucleotide sequence: TGTGCCACCAGTGGGACAGCCGGATGGGGCAATCAGCCCCAGCATTTT. Amino acids: CATSGTAGWGNQPQHF.